Each of the 27 T cell receptor beta chains below was sequenced from the same sample in a study. Libraries were prepared by immunoSEQ multiplex PCR; TCRdb keeps only in-frame clonotypes and omits some of them. The repertoire holds tens of thousands of clones, with about 94% as singletons. Input material: PBMCs. The receptor set was obtained from a man aged 40-55 years with rheumatoid arthritis.

This chain joins TRBV7-9 and TRBJ2-7, with D unresolved. V lost 4 bases and J lost 3, with 4 bases in between. Germline CDR1 SEHNR, CDR2 FQNEAQ (reference sequence). CDR3 length equals 11 residues. CDR3 sequence (DNA): TGTGCCAGCAGCTGGGACTACGAGCAGTACTTC. Protein: CASSWDYEQYF. The full variable domain, completed using reference TRBV7-9 and TRBJ2-7, is DTGVSQNPRHKITKRGQNVTFRCDPISEHNRLYWYRQTLGQGPEFLTYFQNEAQLEKSRLLSDRFSAERPKGSFSTLEIQRTEQGDSAMYLCASSWDYEQYFGPGTRLTVT.

The rearrangement joins TRBV6-5 to TRBJ2-2, with D maybe TRBD2 (5 bases). In germline, CDR1 is MNHEY, CDR2 SVGAGI. V shed 2 bases and J shed 9 bases, with 10 bases lying between them. There are 13 residues in the CDR3. In DNA form, the CDR3 reads TGTGCCAGCAGTTACGACCGGGGATGGGAGCTGTTTTTT. Its translation is CASSYDRGWELFF.

The J gene is TRBJ1-6, the V gene TRBV5-1, with D unclear. This CDR3 has 14 residues. V lost 4 bases and J lost 10, with 15 bases in between. Germline V lookup: CDR1 SGHRS, CDR2 YFSETQ. The CDR3 coding sequence is TGCGCCAGCAGCCCCGGGTTGGGAATATCACCCCTCCACTTT. Translating gives CASSPGLGISPLHF.

This sequence joins TRBV30 and TRBJ1-2, with TRBD1 as a possible D gene (6 bases). Trimming cost V 7 bases and J 7 bases, with 19 bases left between them. CDR3 length: 13 amino acids. Per germline, CDR1 GTSNPN and CDR2 SVGIG (reference sequence). CDR3 sequence: CAFYRALKGGYTF. CDR3 sequence (DNA): TGTGCCTTTTACAGGGCCCTCAAGGGTGGCTACACCTTC.

The V and J genes are TRBV5-6 and TRBJ2-7; 7 nucleotides line up with TRBD1. CDR1 and CDR2 (germline): SGHDT, YYEEEE. Trimming at V came to 4 bases and at J to 3 bases, leaving 13 bases not matched to a gene. This CDR3 contains 16 residues. In DNA, the CDR3 is TGTGCCAGCAGCACAGAAGACAGGGACCCTTACTACGAGCAGTACTTC. Its protein product is CASSTEDRDPYYEQYF.

V and J are TRBV12-3 or TRBV12-4 and TRBJ1-1; D is uncertain. This CDR3 has 11 amino acids. Trimming took 5 bases from V and 2 from J, leaving 3 bases between them. The CDR3 here is CASSRNTEAFF. CDR3 sequence (DNA): TGTGCCAGCAGTCGTAACACTGAAGCTTTCTTT.

This chain connects TRBV6-5 to TRBJ2-6; tentatively, D is TRBD2 (5 bases). The CDR3 consists of 14 residues. The germline V gene encodes CDR1 MNHEY and CDR2 SVGAGI. Trimming removed 8 bases from V and 4 bases from J, with 12 bases in between. DNA of the CDR3: TGTGCCAGCTCCAAAACGGGAGGGGCCAACGTCCTGACTTTC. It yields the protein CASSKTGGANVLTF.

This rearrangement joins TRBV18 to TRBJ2-7; tentative D call: TRBD2 (7 bases). The CDR3 totals 15 residues. Germline CDR1 is KGHSH and CDR2 is LQKENI. Trimming took off 1 base at V and 3 bases at J, with 13 bases between the two ends. Here the CDR3 reads CASSPRGGGIYEQYF. The CDR3 DNA reads TGTGCCAGCTCACCACGGGGCGGGGGCATCTACGAGCAGTACTTC.

This clone occurred once. This sequence joins TRBV10-1 and TRBJ2-7, with TRBD2 matching over 8 bases. V trimming: 0 bases; J trimming: 10 bases; junction bases outside the gene matches: 11. Per the germline V gene, CDR1 is WNHNN and CDR2 is SYGVQD (reference sequence). This CDR3 has 15 amino acids. CDR3 amino acids: CASSESTAGGHYQYF. CDR3 nucleotide sequence: TGCGCCAGCAGTGAGTCGACGGCGGGGGGCCACTATCAGTACTTC.

CDR3 sequence: CASSGGQNGYTF. CDR3 bases: TGTGCCAGCAGCGGTGGACAGAATGGCTACACCTTC. The chain recombines TRBV9 with TRBJ1-2; D perhaps matches TRBD1 (6 bases). The germline CDR1 and CDR2 sequences are SGDLS and YYNGEE. The V end lost 3 bases, the J end lost 6 bases, and 9 bases lay between the germline ends. The CDR3 contains 12 residues.

V usage is TRBV2 and J usage is TRBJ2-7; the match to TRBD1 covers 9 bases. The trim removed 9 bases at V and 5 bases at J, leaving 14 bases unmatched. The CDR3 spans 15 residues. The germline CDR1 and CDR2 sequences are SNHLY and FYNNEI. CDR3 loop: CASGLVGTGPHEQYF. The CDR3 nucleotides are TGTGCCAGTGGACTCGTCGGGACAGGGCCCCACGAGCAGTACTTC.

V usage is TRBV9 and J usage is TRBJ1-2; D gene uncertain. Looked up from germline, CDR1 is SGDLS and CDR2 is YYNGEE. The CDR3 covers 13 residues. With 0 bases removed from V and 3 bases from J, the gap between germline ends came to 6 bases. In DNA, the CDR3 is TGTGCCAGCAGCGTAGCTACCGACTATGGCTACACCTTC. Amino acid sequence: CASSVATDYGYTF. Full variable domain (outside the CDR3, taken from reference TRBV9 and TRBJ1-2): DSGVTQTPKHLITATGQRVTLRCSPRSGDLSVYWYQQSLDQGLQFLIQYYNGEERAKGNILERFSAQQFPDLHSELNLSSLELGDSALYFCASSVATDYGYTFGSGTRLTVV.

V is TRBV4-3 and J is TRBJ1-2; 10 bases line up with TRBD1. Germline V gene data show CDR1 as LGHNA and CDR2 as YSLEER. This CDR3 comprises 13 residues. V was clipped by 6 bases and J by 7 bases; unmatched bases: 5. The CDR3 protein is CASSQDRGSGYTF. For the CDR3, the DNA is TGCGCCAGCAGTCAGGACAGGGGGAGTGGCTACACCTTC.

The gene calls are TRBV5-6 and TRBJ2-7; 11 bases match TRBD1. Germline CDR1 and CDR2: SGHDT and YYEEEE. The J segment lost 6 bases and the V segment lost 2 bases, leaving 7 bases of the junction unmatched. This CDR3 has 15 amino acids. CDR3 residues: CASSFGQGAASEQYF. As DNA, the CDR3 is TGTGCCAGCAGCTTCGGACAGGGGGCAGCCTCCGAGCAGTACTTC.

The CDR3 coding sequence is TGCGCCAGCAGCTTGGGGACAGGGGCCCAGAACACTGAAGCTTTCTTT. Its translation: CASSLGTGAQNTEAFF. The gene calls are TRBV5-1 and TRBJ1-1; TRBD1 matches at 9 bases. Germline V gene lookup returns CDR1 SGHRS and CDR2 YFSETQ. Losses at the gene ends were 0 bases for V and 1 base for J; bases not matched to a gene: 4. The length of the CDR3 is 16 residues.

V gene TRBV7-9 combines with J gene TRBJ2-7; maybe TRBD2 (6 bases). Per the germline V gene, CDR1 is SEHNR and CDR2 is FQNEAQ (reference sequence). This CDR3 has 14 amino acids. Trimming pared 3 bases from V and 1 base from J, leaving 10 bases between. CDR3 residues: CASSFGTASYEQYF. In DNA form, the CDR3 reads TGTGCCAGCAGCTTCGGGACTGCATCCTACGAGCAGTACTTC.

This rearrangement joins TRBV7-9 to TRBJ2-7; TRBD2 matches at 11 bases. The J call is doubtful: the DNA matches TRBJ2-1 better. Germline-derived CDR1 and CDR2 are SEHNR and FQNEAQ (reference sequence). CDR3 length: 16 amino acids. The CDR3 loop reads CASSFNPRTSGNEQFF. CDR3 DNA sequence: TGTGCCAGCAGCTTTAACCCTAGGACTAGCGGGAATGAGCAGTTCTTC.

The CDR3 nucleotides are TGTGCCAGCAGTTCGACAGGGGGAGAGACCCAGTACTTC. This translates into CASSSTGGETQYF. V is TRBV27 and J is TRBJ2-5; 9 nucleotides line up with TRBD1. Germline CDR1 and CDR2: MNHEY and SMNVEV (reference sequence). J gave up 4 bases and V 4 bases, and 1 base lay outside the gene matches. The length of the CDR3 is 13 residues.

The chain is built from TRBV3-1 (or the pseudogene TRBV3-2) and TRBJ2-5; possibly TRBD2 for D (6 bases). The CDR3 is 16 residues long. Germline CDR1 and CDR2: LGHDT and YNNKEL (reference sequence). V lost 6 bases to trimming and J lost 5 bases, with 22 bases between them. The CDR3 region is CASRESELAGKETQYF. In DNA, the CDR3 is TGTGCCAGCAGGGAGAGCGAACTAGCAGGAAAGGAGACCCAGTACTTC.

This clone showed up just once. The chain combines TRBV14 with TRBJ1-4; 8 positions match TRBD1. CDR1 and CDR2 from the germline V gene are SGHDN and FVKESK. The CDR3 contains 15 residues. With 5 bases clipped from V and 4 bases from J, the junction kept 6 bases outside the gene matches. The CDR3 loop reads CASSLRTGINEKLFF. Here the CDR3 DNA reads TGTGCCAGCAGCTTAAGGACAGGGATTAATGAAAAACTGTTTTTT.

This clone occurred once. The rearrangement links TRBV14 to TRBJ2-1; D perhaps matches TRBD1 (5 bases). The germline V gene has CDR1 SGHDN and CDR2 FVKESK. This CDR3 region has 12 residues. The ends were cut back, 0 bases at V and 10 bases at J, with 7 bases in the middle. Here the CDR3 DNA reads TGTGCCAGCAGCCAAGAGGGGCGCGAGCAGTTCTTC. Its protein product is CASSQEGREQFF.

The rearrangement links TRBV28 to TRBJ2-3, with 9 bases aligning to TRBD2. Germline V gene sequence: CDR1 MDHEN, CDR2 SYDVKM. Trimming removed 5 bases from V and 1 base from J; junction bases left unmatched: 1. The CDR3 spans 14 residues. The CDR3 sequence is CASSAGGRTDTQYF. For the CDR3, the DNA is TGTGCCAGCAGTGCGGGAGGGCGCACAGATACGCAGTATTTT.

In its sample, this clone was seen once. The chain is built from TRBV27 and TRBJ2-3; possible D gene TRBD2, 6 bases. The CDR3 consists of 14 residues. V was pared by 7 bases and J by 3 bases, with 14 bases between. CDR1 and CDR2 (germline): MNHEY, SMNVEV (reference sequence). The CDR3 DNA follows: TGTGCCAGCACGACTAGTTATCGGACAGATACGCAGTATTTT. Protein: CASTTSYRTDTQYF.

In nucleotides, the CDR3 is TGTGCCACCAGCAGAGACCTTCTAGCGGCACAAGAGACCCAGTACTTC. It encodes CATSRDLLAAQETQYF. J is TRBJ2-5 and V is TRBV15; TRBD2 agrees at 7 bases. This CDR3 comprises 16 residues. After removal of 0 bases from V and 2 bases from J, the junction contained 6 bases not matched to a gene. CDR1 and CDR2 (germline): LNHNV, YYDKDF (reference sequence). The complete variable domain, with remaining parts taken from reference TRBV15 and TRBJ2-5, reads DAMVIQNPRYQVTQFGKPVTLSCSQTLNHNVMYWYQQKSSQAPKLLFHYYDKDFNNEADTPDNFQSRRPNTSFCFLDIRSPGLGDTAMYLCATSRDLLAAQETQYFGPGTRLLVL.

The chain joins TRBV3-1 (or the pseudogene TRBV3-2) to TRBJ2-3; D is undetermined. This CDR3 contains 14 residues. The V end lost 0 bases, the J end lost 0 bases, and 4 bases lay between the germline ends. Germline values: CDR1 LGHDT, CDR2 YNNKEL (reference sequence). Here the CDR3 reads CASSQDPSTDTQYF. As DNA, the CDR3 is TGTGCCAGCAGCCAAGACCCTAGCACAGATACGCAGTATTTT.

Of note for this clone: The DNA is left out, because the CDR3 cannot be placed on it with certainty; the CDR3 is given as TCRdb lists it. V and J are TRBV5-8 and TRBJ1-5. The CDR3 has 15 residues if both end residues are counted. Germline V lookup: CDR1 SGHTS, CDR2 YDEGEE. CDR3 in amino acids: CASSPPGIAISPSIF.

The chain joins TRBV9 to TRBJ1-6, with a tentative D call TRBD1 (6 bases). V dropped 3 bases and J dropped 6 bases, with 13 bases sitting between them. The CDR3 spans 15 residues. CDR1 and CDR2 (germline): SGDLS, YYNGEE. CDR3 sequence: CASSANTGTNSPLHF. The DNA of the CDR3 is TGTGCCAGCAGCGCCAATACAGGGACTAATTCACCCCTCCACTTT.